This T cell receptor (beta chain) is drawn from a study of type 1 regulatory T cells. Looking at the study overall: T-allo10 is a Tr1-enriched, alloantigen-specific CD4 T cell product made in vitro.

Via MiXCR, TCRdb re-called the reads, giving one row per CDR3 protein. Here the sample spans about 60,000 distinct CDR3 sequences, 62% being singletons. The CDR3 is made up of 14 amino acids. Germline V gene lookup returns CDR1 LGHDT and CDR2 YNNKEL (reference sequence). Trimming stripped 2 bases from V and 1 base from J, with 5 bases between. In the case of this clonotype: Its specificity is not known.

The V and J genes are TRBV3-1 and TRBJ2-2, with D unresolved. The sample comprised cultured non-Tr1 T cells, either the whole culture or a sorted T cell fraction (not recorded which). The TCR was taken from a human donor in good health. The CDR3, as DNA: TGTGCCAGCAGCCAACTTAAGAACACCGGGGAGCTGTTTTTT. It translates to CASSQLKNTGELFF.